Listed below are T cell receptor beta chains from one sample, sequenced in a study of blood T cell repertoires in COVID-19. Assay: immunoSEQ multiplex PCR; the TCRdb copy retains only in-frame clones and omits some. The table records under 150,000 clones, around four fifths of them present only once. Sequenced: peripheral blood. The origin of the receptors is a human donor in a cohort sampled during active COVID-19. Both conserved end residues are part of each CDR3. D genes are given only for firm matches. Clone size is given for some rows only: seen once, a few or many times, or a class if the clone is expanded.

J gene,V gene,D gene,clone size,CDR3 DNA,CDR3 protein
TRBJ1-3,TRBV20-1,.,.,TGCAGTGCTAGTTCAGGGGGAAACACCATATATTTT,CSASSGGNTIYF
TRBJ1-1,TRBV6-5,TRBD1,.,TGTGCCAGCGTGAAGGGGGCTATGAACACTGAAGCTTTCTTT,CASVKGAMNTEAFF
TRBJ2-3,TRBV6-2/TRBV6-3,TRBD2,.,TGTGCCAGCAGTTCAGCGGGGAGCACAGATACGCAGTATTTT,CASSSAGSTDTQYF
TRBJ2-7,TRBV24-1,.,.,TGTGCCACCCGCGGGGGCATCGGCTACGAGCAGTACTTC,CATRGGIGYEQYF
TRBJ1-4,TRBV6-2/TRBV6-3,TRBD1,once,TGTGCCAGCAGTTACCAGACAGGGAATGAAAAACTGTTTTTT,CASSYQTGNEKLFF
TRBJ2-5,TRBV3-1/TRBV3-2,.,.,TGTGCCAGCAGCCCCCTATCGGAGACCCAGTACTTC,CASSPLSETQYF
TRBJ2-7,TRBV6-2/TRBV6-3,.,.,TGTGCCAGCAGTCGAAGCGGTACAAACTACGAGCAGTACTTC,CASSRSGTNYEQYF
TRBJ2-3,TRBV9,TRBD2,.,TGTGCCAGCAGCGTCCGCCATAGCGGGGGGTTGGATACGCAGTATTTT,CASSVRHSGGLDTQYF
TRBJ2-3,TRBV7-9,TRBD2,few,TGTGCCAGCAGTAGTATAGCGGGAGCCGTCACAGATACGCAGTATTTT,CASSSIAGAVTDTQYF
TRBJ1-5,TRBV7-6,TRBD1,.,TGTGCCAGCAGCTCAAGACAGGGAGTAAATCAGCCCCAGCATTTT,CASSSRQGVNQPQHF
TRBJ1-5,TRBV19,TRBD1,.,TGTGCCAGTAGCAGGACAGGGGGCGAGGGTAGCAATCAGCCCCAGCATTTT,CASSRTGGEGSNQPQHF
TRBJ2-1,TRBV2,.,.,TGTGCCAGCAGGGTTGACAGGCATGACAATGAGCAGTTCTTC,CASRVDRHDNEQFF
TRBJ2-2,TRBV5-1,TRBD1,.,TGCGCCAGCAGCCTGAGGACAGGGGGCGACGGGGAGCTGTTTTTT,CASSLRTGGDGELFF
TRBJ2-5,TRBV6-5,TRBD1,.,TGTGCCAGCACCTCCTTCAGGGGGCGCGAGGAGACCCAGTACTTC,CASTSFRGREETQYF
TRBJ2-3,TRBV7-2,TRBD2,once,TGTGCCAGCAGCTTATGGACTAGCGGGAGGGCCAAAGATACGCAGTATTTT,CASSLWTSGRAKDTQYF
TRBJ1-6,TRBV7-2,.,.,TGTGCCAGCAGCTTAAGGGGGGGTAGTTCACCCCTCCACTTT,CASSLRGGSSPLHF
TRBJ2-7,TRBV28,.,.,TGTGCCAGCAGTTTGGACTTGACTACTTACGAGCAGTACTTC,CASSLDLTTYEQYF
TRBJ1-1,TRBV7-9,.,.,TGTGCCAGCAGCAAACGGACAGTTGGGACTGAAGCTTTCTTT,CASSKRTVGTEAFF
TRBJ2-7,TRBV9,.,.,TGTGCCAGCAGCGTAGACGGGCAGGGACATACCGAGCAGTACTTC,CASSVDGQGHTEQYF
TRBJ1-1,TRBV18,.,.,TGTGCCAGCTCACTCCATACCGGCACTGAAGCTTTCTTT,CASSLHTGTEAFF
TRBJ1-5,TRBV5-6,TRBD1,.,TGTGCCAGCAGCTTGACAGGGGGGAATAGCAATCAGCCCCAGCATTTT,CASSLTGGNSNQPQHF
TRBJ1-2,TRBV6-5,.,.,TGTGCCAGCAGTAAACAGGGAAGCCGCTATGGCTACACCTTC,CASSKQGSRYGYTF
TRBJ2-7,TRBV11-2,.,.,TGTGCCAGCAGCCGCCGTGGGAGTTACGAGCAGTACTTC,CASSRRGSYEQYF
TRBJ1-6,TRBV19,TRBD1,.,TGTGCCAGTAGCTTCGGACAGGGAAGGAATTCACCCCTCCACTTT,CASSFGQGRNSPLHF
TRBJ1-2,TRBV5-4,TRBD1,.,TGTGCCAGCAGCTTTACCGGACAGGCTCGGGGCTACACCTTC,CASSFTGQARGYTF
TRBJ2-7,TRBV20-1,.,.,TGCAGTGGATCCCTATCATGGGAGCAGTACTTC,CSGSLSWEQYF
TRBJ2-2,TRBV7-6,TRBD1,few,TGTGCCAGCAGCTTAACAGGGGATGACACCGGGGAGCTGTTTTTT,CASSLTGDDTGELFF
TRBJ2-7,TRBV6-2/TRBV6-3,TRBD1,few,TGTGCCAGCAGCTTCTCGGGACAGGGGTCCTACGAGCAGTACTTC,CASSFSGQGSYEQYF
TRBJ2-3,TRBV10-3,TRBD2,.,TGTGCCATCAGTGAGGCTAGCGGGAGGACCGATACGCAGTATTTT,CAISEASGRTDTQYF
TRBJ2-7,TRBV10-3,TRBD1,.,TGTGCCATCAGTGGGGACAGGGGACAGAACGAGCAGTACTTC,CAISGDRGQNEQYF
TRBJ2-3,TRBV6-5,.,.,TGTGCCAGCAGCACAGGGTTTAGCACAGATACGCAGTATTTT,CASSTGFSTDTQYF
TRBJ2-7,TRBV6-2/TRBV6-3,TRBD1,.,TGTGCCAGCAGTTACTCGTCAGGGGGCTACGAGCAGTACTTC,CASSYSSGGYEQYF
TRBJ1-6,TRBV19,TRBD1,once,TGTGCCAGTAGTCCGCGGGACAGGTACGATTCACCCCTCCACTTT,CASSPRDRYDSPLHF